Listed below are T cell receptor beta chains from one sample, sequenced in a study of blood T cell repertoires in COVID-19. Generated by immunoSEQ multiplex PCR, the TCRdb table keeps only in-frame clones and is missing some. The sample holds 150,000 to 200,000 clones, 84% seen once. The sequenced material came from peripheral blood. The receptors here all came from a human donor with acute or convalescent COVID-19. The donor label of this sample is uncertain. CDR3s include the opening cysteine and the closing phenylalanine or tryptophan.

v_call cdr3_aa
TRBV11-2 CASSRNPTTSGGSYEQYF
TRBV5-1 CASSPGTPPYGYTF
TRBV10-3 CAISDPASGSTDTQYF
TRBV28 CASRTGGPAGGPFTDTQYF
TRBV5-8 CASSLAQGGIQYF
TRBV2 CASSGQGDNSPLHF
TRBV5-1 CASSLKGQSDEQYF
TRBV27 CASSLGPPSYGYTF
TRBV15 CATSRDRISYNEQFF
TRBV5-1 CASSPGTENTEAFF
TRBV19 CASSSQDSYNEQFF
TRBV15 CATSSPAGQGSTDTQYF
TRBV3-1/TRBV3-2 CASSQDNRPGYEQYF
TRBV5-5 CASSWELAGTYEQYF
TRBV3-1/TRBV3-2 CASSHQGLAPNTGELFF
TRBV18 CASSRSGQLSGNTIYF
TRBV11-1 CASSLVEGAGPYTF
TRBV27 CASSFLIQGALNYGYTF
TRBV2 CASSEAASGVADTQYF
TRBV7-8 CASSLGAGNYGYTF
TRBV19 CASSIDLSPTPNYGYTF
TRBV2 CASNYRVDEKLFF
TRBV19 CASSIRAGLETQYF
TRBV7-2 CASSLSTGGQEKLFF